These T cell receptor beta chains were read from a single sample in a study of blood T cell repertoires in COVID-19. Clones were sequenced by immunoSEQ multiplex PCR, and TCRdb holds only the in-frame ones, with some missing. The sample carries approximately 60,000 clones, more than 75% recorded once. Sequencing was carried out using peripheral blood. The origin of the receptors is a human donor in a cohort sampled during active COVID-19. Both conserved end residues are part of each CDR3. The order of the fields is V gene, CDR3 protein.

V: TRBV7-2; CDR3: CASSLGEDRVAQFF
V: TRBV10-1; CDR3: CASQGGTGNTIYF
V: TRBV14; CDR3: CASSQGGQLTREETQYF
V: TRBV5-1; CDR3: CASSLGTDYGYTF
V: TRBV5-1; CDR3: CASSLNGGQGVGEQYF
V: TRBV6-5; CDR3: CASSFMVGGSNEQYF
V: TRBV7-3; CDR3: CASSPGGTGGPETQYF
V: TRBV6-4; CDR3: CASIDAPPRHGELFF
V: TRBV19; CDR3: CASSLTGELIYEQYF
V: TRBV19; CDR3: CASAGQGLNTGELFF
V: TRBV10-3; CDR3: CATLAGGNTGELFF
V: TRBV14; CDR3: CASSQESSSGNTIYF
V: TRBV7-9; CDR3: CASSYVVGSSYEQYF
V: TRBV6-1; CDR3: CASSEAWVWQGGDTQYF
V: TRBV30; CDR3: CAWSAPTGAYQETQYF
V: TRBV6-5; CDR3: CASRLGQGFEQYF
V: TRBV20-1; CDR3: CSARLAGAVYF
V: TRBV18; CDR3: CASSPQQGIGEQYF
V: TRBV24-1; CDR3: CATSDGLTGPNEKLFF
V: TRBV6-5; CDR3: CASRAVRGTDTQYF
V: TRBV6-5; CDR3: CASSKTDRVYGYTF
V: TRBV24-1; CDR3: CATSEGGQSTDTQYF
V: TRBV5-6; CDR3: CASSFPGTGGGNTIYF
V: TRBV5-1; CDR3: CASSREGGQETQYF
V: TRBV6-5; CDR3: CASRAGTSGREQFF
V: TRBV19; CDR3: CASSATSGGAFSSDTQYF
V: TRBV2; CDR3: CASSQGVTGAQFF
V: TRBV3-1/TRBV3-2; CDR3: CASSQVADGGTEAFF
V: TRBV21-1; CDR3: CASRLPWVGRRSPLHF
V: TRBV10-3; CDR3: CAISGFGTGAYEQYF
V: TRBV6-7; CDR3: CASRRRGGRCGYTF
V: TRBV10-1; CDR3: CASILSGTGDLGANVLTF
V: TRBV29-1; CDR3: CSVEKTGTGGFEQYF
V: TRBV5-4; CDR3: CASSRNREFDEQYF
V: TRBV28; CDR3: CASSSGTGGSMAFF
V: TRBV5-1; CDR3: CASSARTQNQVRITEAFF
V: TRBV5-6; CDR3: CASRKQGARGYTF
V: TRBV5-4; CDR3: CASSLSKQGPFGYTF
V: TRBV9; CDR3: CASSVAPDRSKTQYF
V: TRBV5-4; CDR3: CASSPQGGSGANVLTF
V: TRBV4-1; CDR3: CASSQVPSGQGGNSPLHF
V: TRBV19; CDR3: CASSETGTGGYSPLHF
V: TRBV7-9; CDR3: CASSHTLGGSYNEQFF
V: TRBV5-6; CDR3: CASSLRGTGALNTEAFF
V: TRBV13; CDR3: CASSWKSGGARETQYF
V: TRBV19; CDR3: CASSSRVTSNTGELFF
V: TRBV7-6; CDR3: CASSSASGGETQYF
V: TRBV6-6; CDR3: CASSYSRDYEQYF
V: TRBV3-1/TRBV3-2; CDR3: CASSPPGQGLDGYTF
V: TRBV9; CDR3: CASSGRQGVYGYTF
V: TRBV7-2; CDR3: CASSLRGDYTDTQYF